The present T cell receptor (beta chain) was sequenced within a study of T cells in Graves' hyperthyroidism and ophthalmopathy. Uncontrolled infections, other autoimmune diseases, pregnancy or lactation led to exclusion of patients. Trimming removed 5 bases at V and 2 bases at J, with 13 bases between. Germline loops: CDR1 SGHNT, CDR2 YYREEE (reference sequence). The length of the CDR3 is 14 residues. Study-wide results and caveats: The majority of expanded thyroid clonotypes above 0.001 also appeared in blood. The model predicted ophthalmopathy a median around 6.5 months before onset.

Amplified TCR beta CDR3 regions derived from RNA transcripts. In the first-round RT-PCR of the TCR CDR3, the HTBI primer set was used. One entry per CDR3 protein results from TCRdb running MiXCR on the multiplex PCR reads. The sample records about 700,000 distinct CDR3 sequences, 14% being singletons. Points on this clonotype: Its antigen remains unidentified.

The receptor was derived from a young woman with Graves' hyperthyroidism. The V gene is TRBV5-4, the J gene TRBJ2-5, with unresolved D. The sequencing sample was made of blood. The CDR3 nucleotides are TGTGCCAGCAGGCTCAAAGACCGACAAGAGACCCAGTACTTC. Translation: CASRLKDRQETQYF.